This passage covers 14 T cell receptor beta chains from one sample sequenced in a study of T-cell memory formation after mild COVID-19. In TCRdb, the 5' RACE reads were re-called with MiXCR into one record per CDR3 protein. The sample lists about 250,000 distinct CDR3 sequences, 15% occurring once. Sample: PBMCs or a T cell subset sorted from them (not recorded which). These receptors were collected from an adult woman who had mild COVID-19 (a few samples of this study predate the infection). Cell type and time point are not known.

This clonotype was picked up a small number of times. This chain links TRBV19 with TRBJ2-1; the match to TRBD2 covers 9 bases. Trimming at V came to 9 bases and at J to 5 bases, leaving 8 bases not matched to a gene. CDR3 size: 14 residues. From germline, CDR1 is LNHDA and CDR2 SQIVND (reference sequence). Written as DNA, the CDR3 is TGTGCCAGCATCCCTAGCGGGGACAACAATGAGCAGTTCTTC. This gives the protein CASIPSGDNNEQFF.

This clonotype occurred a few times. The rearrangement links TRBV29-1 to TRBJ1-2, with TRBD1 identical over 10 bases. The germline V gene encodes CDR1 SQVTM and CDR2 ANQGSEA. This CDR3 has 13 residues. Trimming took 7 bases from V and 6 from J; bases not matched to a gene: 8. The CDR3 DNA follows: TGCAGCGCATATAAGGGACAGGGGAATGGCTACACCTTC. As protein: CSAYKGQGNGYTF.

The DNA for the CDR3 is TGCAGTGCTATTCCCGGGGGCGGGAGGAATCAGCCCCAGCATTTT. It encodes CSAIPGGGRNQPQHF. This chain joins TRBV20-1 and TRBJ1-5; tentatively, D is TRBD1 (6 bases). Trimming removed 4 bases at V and 4 bases at J, with 17 bases between. Germline CDR1 DFQATT, CDR2 SNEGSKA (reference sequence). CDR3 length equals 15 residues.

This rearrangement joins TRBV4-1 to TRBJ2-1, with a tentative D call TRBD1 (7 bases). This CDR3 is 19 amino acids long. Germline CDR1 reads MGHRA; CDR2 reads YSYEKL. Trimming stripped 1 base from V and 7 bases from J, with 26 bases between. CDR3 in DNA: TGCGCCAGCAGCCAAGGGAGGGGGCTGGGGAAAAGTTCAAAGAATGAGCAGTTCTTC. Residues: CASSQGRGLGKSSKNEQFF.

The rearrangement joins TRBV20-1 to TRBJ2-4; 11 bases line up with TRBD1. Germline-derived CDR1 and CDR2 are DFQATT and SNEGSKA (reference sequence). This CDR3 contains 15 residues. After removal of 6 bases from V and 3 bases from J, the junction contained 7 bases not matched to a gene. As DNA, the CDR3 is TGCAGTGCCAGAACCGGGACAGGGGGCAAAAACATTCAGTACTTC. Its protein is CSARTGTGGKNIQYF.

The CDR3 protein is CASSLQTGPNQPQHF. CDR3 DNA: TGTGCCAGCAGCCTGCAGACAGGGCCCAATCAGCCCCAGCATTTT. The rearrangement uses TRBV7-2 and TRBJ1-5; TRBD1 matches 7 bases. The CDR3 has 15 residues. Germline V gene lookup returns CDR1 SGHTA and CDR2 FQGNSA. The junction had 7 bases not matched to a gene; V was cut back by 5 bases and J by 3 bases.

This clonotype was picked up a small number of times. This chain links TRBV12-3 or TRBV12-4 with TRBJ2-1; tentatively, D is TRBD1 (6 bases). The CDR3 has 15 residues. The V gene lost 7 bases and the J gene lost 8 bases, with 21 bases spanning the gap. This CDR3 reads CASKLRQAPNDEQFF. The CDR3 bases are TGTGCCAGCAAGTTACGACAGGCACCCAACGATGAGCAGTTCTTC.

This clonotype was seen a handful of times. J is TRBJ2-2 and V is TRBV18; D is undetermined. CDR3 length: 14 residues. From germline, CDR1 is KGHSH and CDR2 LQKENI. V lost 6 bases, J lost 7 bases, and 15 bases lay in between. The CDR3 bases are TGTGCCAGCTCTCACCCGCCCGGATACGGGGAGCTGTTTTTT. Translating gives CASSHPPGYGELFF.

As DNA, the CDR3 is TGCAGTGCTAGAGATGCAAGCGGGGGTCTCCGCGAGCAGTACTTC. Protein sequence: CSARDASGGLREQYF. This rearrangement joins TRBV20-1 to TRBJ2-7, with TRBD2 identical over 8 bases. V shed 0 bases, J shed 6 bases, and the junction held 10 bases outside the gene matches. The CDR3 spans 15 residues. The germline gives CDR1 DFQATT, CDR2 SNEGSKA (reference sequence).

This clonotype was counted between two and nine times. V is TRBV5-1 and J is TRBJ1-1, with TRBD1 matching over 12 bases. This CDR3 is built from 20 residues. Germline V gene sequence: CDR1 SGHRS, CDR2 YFSETQ. V lost 3 bases and J lost 1; bases outside the gene matches: 16. In DNA, the CDR3 is TGCGCCAGCAGCTCCGCATCCGTCCGGGACAGGGGGCCTCGGAACACTGAAGCTTTCTTT. The encoded protein is CASSSASVRDRGPRNTEAFF.

This clonotype was observed a handful of times. This rearrangement joins TRBV3-1 to TRBJ2-1, with D perhaps matching TRBD1 or TRBD2 (5 bases each). CDR1 is LGHDT and CDR2 is YNNKEL in the germline V gene (reference sequence). V lost 4 bases, J lost 7 bases, and 11 bases lay in between. The CDR3 contains 13 residues. The DNA for the CDR3 is TGTGCCAGCAGCCTTGGGACGGCTAATGAGCAGTTCTTC. Its protein product is CASSLGTANEQFF.

The V gene is TRBV5-1, the J gene TRBJ1-5; D is uncertain. Trimming took off 2 bases at V and 5 bases at J, with 8 bases between the two ends. The CDR3 has 13 residues. The germline CDR1 and CDR2 sequences are SGHRS and YFSETQ. CDR3 DNA sequence: TGCGCCAGCAGCTTCGGGGATCATCAGCCCCAGCATTTT. Translating it yields CASSFGDHQPQHF.

The V gene is TRBV7-9, the J gene TRBJ2-6; no firm D call. Germline V gene data show CDR1 as SEHNR and CDR2 as FQNEAQ (reference sequence). V gave up 6 bases and J gave up 0 bases, with 9 bases separating them. The length of the CDR3 is 15 residues. The CDR3 DNA sequence: TGTGCCAGCAGACTAATCTCCTCTGGGGCCAACGTCCTGACTTTC. Its translation is CASRLISSGANVLTF.

This clonotype was detected once. The chain couples TRBV10-3 to TRBJ2-1; no clear D gene. Germline V gene lookup returns CDR1 ENHRY and CDR2 SYGVKD. This CDR3 comprises 18 residues. Trimming took 0 bases from V and 0 from J, leaving 15 bases between them. CDR3 protein: CAISESELKDFSYNEQFF. CDR3 DNA sequence: TGTGCCATCAGTGAGTCAGAATTAAAGGATTTCTCCTACAATGAGCAGTTCTTC.